The 2 T cell receptor beta chains listed next were all sequenced from one sample in a study of early T cells in non-severe SARS-CoV-2 infection. TCRdb itself ran the 5' RACE reads through MiXCR, one entry per CDR3 protein. The sample lists about 30,000 distinct CDR3 sequences, 6.6% occurring once. Sequenced material: whole blood. The receptors were gathered from an adult who was a healthcare worker with PCR-confirmed SARS-CoV-2 infection or an uninfected control (not recorded which).

This clonotype occurred a few times. The rearrangement links TRBV11-3 to TRBJ2-3; 10 positions agree with TRBD2. The CDR3 totals 16 residues. Germline CDR1 reads SGHNT; CDR2 reads YENEEA. V shed 6 bases, J shed 1 base, and the junction held 7 bases outside the gene matches. For the CDR3, the DNA is TGTGCCAGCAGATTTAGCGGGAGGAGGGGCACAGATACGCAGTATTTT. It codes for CASRFSGRRGTDTQYF. Combining the CDR3 with reference TRBV11-3 and TRBJ2-3 gives the whole variable domain EAGVVQSPRYKIIEKKQPVAFWCNPISGHNTLYWYLQNLGQGPELLIRYENEEAVDDSQLPKDRFSAERLKGVDSTLKIQPAELGDSAVYLCASRFSGRRGTDTQYFGPGTRLTVL.

This clonotype has a handful of counts. The chain recombines TRBV2 with TRBJ2-7, with 9 bases fitting TRBD2. From germline, CDR1 is SNHLY and CDR2 FYNNEI. The J segment lost 0 bases and the V segment lost 3 bases, leaving 3 bases of the junction unmatched. The CDR3 has 15 amino acids. CDR3 sequence (DNA): TGTGCCAGCAGTGATAGCGGGAGCCTCTCCTACGAGCAGTACTTC. Amino acids: CASSDSGSLSYEQYF.